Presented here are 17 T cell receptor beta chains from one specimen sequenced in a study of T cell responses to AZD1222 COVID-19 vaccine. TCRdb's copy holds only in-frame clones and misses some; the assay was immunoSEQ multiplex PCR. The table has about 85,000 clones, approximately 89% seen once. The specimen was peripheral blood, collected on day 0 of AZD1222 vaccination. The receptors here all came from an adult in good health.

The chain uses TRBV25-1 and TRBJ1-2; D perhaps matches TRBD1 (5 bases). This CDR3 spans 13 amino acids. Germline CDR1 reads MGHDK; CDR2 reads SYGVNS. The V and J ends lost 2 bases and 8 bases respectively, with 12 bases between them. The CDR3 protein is CASSEEGMRGYTF. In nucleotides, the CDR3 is TGTGCCAGCAGTGAAGAGGGGATGAGAGGCTACACCTTC.

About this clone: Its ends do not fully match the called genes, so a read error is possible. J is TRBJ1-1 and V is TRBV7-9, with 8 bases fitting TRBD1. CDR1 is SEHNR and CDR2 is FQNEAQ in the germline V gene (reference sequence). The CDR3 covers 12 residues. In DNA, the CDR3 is TGTGCCAGCAGCTTAGACAGGACAGGGTATATCTTT. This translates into CASSLDRTGYIF.

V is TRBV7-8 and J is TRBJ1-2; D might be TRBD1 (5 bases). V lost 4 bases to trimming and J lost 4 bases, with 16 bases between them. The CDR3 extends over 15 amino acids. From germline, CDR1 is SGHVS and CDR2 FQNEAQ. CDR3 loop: CASSSFRGRAYGYTF. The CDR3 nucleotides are TGTGCCAGCAGCTCGTTCCGGGGCCGAGCCTATGGCTACACCTTC.

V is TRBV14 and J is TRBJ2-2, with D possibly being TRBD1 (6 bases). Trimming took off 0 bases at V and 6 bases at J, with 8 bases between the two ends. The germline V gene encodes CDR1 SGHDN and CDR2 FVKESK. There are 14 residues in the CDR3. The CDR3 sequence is CASSQDWGPGELFF. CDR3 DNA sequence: TGTGCCAGCAGCCAAGATTGGGGGCCCGGGGAGCTGTTTTTT.

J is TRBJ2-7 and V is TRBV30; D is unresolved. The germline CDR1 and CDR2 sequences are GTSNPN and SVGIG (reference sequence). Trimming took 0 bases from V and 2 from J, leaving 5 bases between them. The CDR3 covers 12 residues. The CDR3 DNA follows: TGTGCCTGGAGTGTTTCCCCCTACGAGCAGTACTTC. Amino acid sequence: CAWSVSPYEQYF. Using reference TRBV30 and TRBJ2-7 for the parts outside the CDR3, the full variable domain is SQTIHQWPATLVQPVGSPLSLECTVEGTSNPNLYWYRQAAGRGLQLLFYSVGIGQISSEVPQNLSASRPQDRQFILSSKKLLLSDSGFYLCAWSVSPYEQYFGPGTRLTVT.

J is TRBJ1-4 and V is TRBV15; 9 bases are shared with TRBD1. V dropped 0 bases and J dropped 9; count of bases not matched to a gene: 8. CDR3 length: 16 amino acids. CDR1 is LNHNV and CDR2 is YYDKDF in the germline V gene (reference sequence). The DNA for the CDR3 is TGTGCCACCAGCAGAGATCTCCGACAGGGGGGTCAAAAACTGTTTTTT. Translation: CATSRDLRQGGQKLFF.

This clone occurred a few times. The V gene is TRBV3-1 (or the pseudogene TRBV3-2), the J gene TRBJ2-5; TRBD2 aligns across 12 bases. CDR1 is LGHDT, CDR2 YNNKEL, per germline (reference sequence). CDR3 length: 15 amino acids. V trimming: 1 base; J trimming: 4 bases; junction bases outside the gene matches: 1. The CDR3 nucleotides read TGTGCCAGCAGCCAAGCACTAGCGGGAGGAGAGACCCAGTACTTC. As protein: CASSQALAGGETQYF.

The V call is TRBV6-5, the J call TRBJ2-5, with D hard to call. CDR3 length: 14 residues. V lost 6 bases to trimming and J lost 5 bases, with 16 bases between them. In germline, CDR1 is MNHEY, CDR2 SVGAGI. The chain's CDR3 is CASSSRIPHETQYF. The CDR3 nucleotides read TGTGCCAGCAGCAGCAGAATTCCACATGAGACCCAGTACTTC.

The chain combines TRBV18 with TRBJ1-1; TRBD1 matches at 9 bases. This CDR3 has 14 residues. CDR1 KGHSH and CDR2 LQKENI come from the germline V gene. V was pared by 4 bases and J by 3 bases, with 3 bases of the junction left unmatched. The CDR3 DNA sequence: TGTGCCAGCTCACAGGACAGGGGTGACACTGAAGCTTTCTTT. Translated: CASSQDRGDTEAFF.

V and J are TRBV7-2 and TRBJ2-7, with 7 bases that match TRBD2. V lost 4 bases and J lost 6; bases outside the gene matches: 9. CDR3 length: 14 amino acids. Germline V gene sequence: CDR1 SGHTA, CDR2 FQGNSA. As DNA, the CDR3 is TGTGCCAGCAGCTCCTTTCTAGCGGTGAGCGAGCAGTACTTC. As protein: CASSSFLAVSEQYF. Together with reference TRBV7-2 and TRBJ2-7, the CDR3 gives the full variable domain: GAGVSQSPSNKVTEKGKDVELRCDPISGHTALYWYRQSLGQGLEFLIYFQGNSAPDKSGLPSDRFSAERTGGSVSTLTIQRTQQEDSAVYLCASSSFLAVSEQYFGPGTRLTVT.

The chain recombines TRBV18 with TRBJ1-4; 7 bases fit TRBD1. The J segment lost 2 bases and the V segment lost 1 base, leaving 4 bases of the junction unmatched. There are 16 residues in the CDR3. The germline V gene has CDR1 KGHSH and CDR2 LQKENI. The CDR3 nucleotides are TGTGCCAGCTCACCACGACAGGGAGGGACTAATGAAAAACTGTTTTTT. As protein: CASSPRQGGTNEKLFF. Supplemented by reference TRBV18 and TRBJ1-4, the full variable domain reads NAGVMQNPRHLVRRRGQEARLRCSPMKGHSHVYWYRQLPEEGLKFMVYLQKENIIDESGMPKERFSAEFPKEGPSILRIQQVVRGDSAAYFCASSPRQGGTNEKLFFGSGTQLSVL.

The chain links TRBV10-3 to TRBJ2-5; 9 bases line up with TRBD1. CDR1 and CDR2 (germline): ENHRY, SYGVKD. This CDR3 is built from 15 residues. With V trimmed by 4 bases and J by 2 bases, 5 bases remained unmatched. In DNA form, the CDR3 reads TGTGCCATCAGTGCTTTGACAGGGGGACAAGAGACCCAGTACTTC. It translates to CAISALTGGQETQYF.

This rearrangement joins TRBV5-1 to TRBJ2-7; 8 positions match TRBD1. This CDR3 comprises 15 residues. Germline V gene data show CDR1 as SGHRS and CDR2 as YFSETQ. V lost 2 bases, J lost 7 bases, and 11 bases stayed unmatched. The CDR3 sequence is CASSLRQGPSREQYF. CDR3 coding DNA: TGCGCCAGCAGCTTACGACAGGGGCCGTCGCGAGAGCAGTACTTC.

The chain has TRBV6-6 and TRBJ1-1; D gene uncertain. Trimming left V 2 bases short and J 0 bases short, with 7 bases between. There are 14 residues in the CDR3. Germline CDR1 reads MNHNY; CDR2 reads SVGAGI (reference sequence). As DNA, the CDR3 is TGTGCCAGCAGTTACGAGGCGTTGAACACTGAAGCTTTCTTT. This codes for CASSYEALNTEAFF.

CDR3 sequence (DNA): TGTGCCAGCAGTCAGACGGACAGAAAAGCTTTCTTT. Translating it yields CASSQTDRKAFF. The chain employs TRBV3-1 (or the pseudogene TRBV3-2) and TRBJ1-1; the D gene is possibly TRBD1 (6 bases). The ends were cut back, 6 bases at V and 9 bases at J, with 14 bases in the middle. Germline CDR1 is LGHDT and CDR2 is YNNKEL (reference sequence). CDR3 length equals 12 residues.

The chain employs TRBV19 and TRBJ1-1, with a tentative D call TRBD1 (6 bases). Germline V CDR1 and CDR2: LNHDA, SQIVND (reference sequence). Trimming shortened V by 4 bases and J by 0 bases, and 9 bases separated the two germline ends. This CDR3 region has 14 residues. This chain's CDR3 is CASSTRGMNTEAFF. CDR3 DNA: TGTGCCAGTAGTACCAGGGGCATGAACACTGAAGCTTTCTTT.

CDR3 amino acids: CASSQSRDGNIQYF. The CDR3 nucleotides are TGTGCCAGCAGCCAAAGCAGGGACGGAAACATTCAGTACTTC. This rearrangement joins TRBV3-1 (or the pseudogene TRBV3-2) to TRBJ2-4, with D perhaps given as TRBD1 or TRBD2 (5 bases each). The CDR3 is 14 amino acids. Per the germline V gene, CDR1 is LGHDT and CDR2 is YNNKEL (reference sequence). V was clipped by 2 bases and J by 6 bases, with 11 bases between them.